This TCR beta chain was captured by sequencing in a study of blood T cells in healthy people across ages. The CDR3 is 14 residues long. With a J-beta primer mix and a sample-barcoded 5' primer, a second PCR ran roughly 6 to 11 cycles. TCRdb used MiXCR to reprocess the 5' RACE reads, holding one entry per CDR3 protein. The table includes over 300,000 distinct CDR3 sequences, 45% to 65% detected once. What was sequenced was blood. The V and J genes are TRBV12-3 or TRBV12-4 and TRBJ2-5, with 12 bases that match TRBD2. The J call is in doubt because the DNA end fits TRBJ2-7 better. The clonotype originates from a man in his sixties in good health. The CDR3 protein is CASSLAGGGTEQYF. The CDR3 nucleotides read TGTGCCAGCAGCCTAGCGGGAGGGGGAACCGAGCAGTACTTC.